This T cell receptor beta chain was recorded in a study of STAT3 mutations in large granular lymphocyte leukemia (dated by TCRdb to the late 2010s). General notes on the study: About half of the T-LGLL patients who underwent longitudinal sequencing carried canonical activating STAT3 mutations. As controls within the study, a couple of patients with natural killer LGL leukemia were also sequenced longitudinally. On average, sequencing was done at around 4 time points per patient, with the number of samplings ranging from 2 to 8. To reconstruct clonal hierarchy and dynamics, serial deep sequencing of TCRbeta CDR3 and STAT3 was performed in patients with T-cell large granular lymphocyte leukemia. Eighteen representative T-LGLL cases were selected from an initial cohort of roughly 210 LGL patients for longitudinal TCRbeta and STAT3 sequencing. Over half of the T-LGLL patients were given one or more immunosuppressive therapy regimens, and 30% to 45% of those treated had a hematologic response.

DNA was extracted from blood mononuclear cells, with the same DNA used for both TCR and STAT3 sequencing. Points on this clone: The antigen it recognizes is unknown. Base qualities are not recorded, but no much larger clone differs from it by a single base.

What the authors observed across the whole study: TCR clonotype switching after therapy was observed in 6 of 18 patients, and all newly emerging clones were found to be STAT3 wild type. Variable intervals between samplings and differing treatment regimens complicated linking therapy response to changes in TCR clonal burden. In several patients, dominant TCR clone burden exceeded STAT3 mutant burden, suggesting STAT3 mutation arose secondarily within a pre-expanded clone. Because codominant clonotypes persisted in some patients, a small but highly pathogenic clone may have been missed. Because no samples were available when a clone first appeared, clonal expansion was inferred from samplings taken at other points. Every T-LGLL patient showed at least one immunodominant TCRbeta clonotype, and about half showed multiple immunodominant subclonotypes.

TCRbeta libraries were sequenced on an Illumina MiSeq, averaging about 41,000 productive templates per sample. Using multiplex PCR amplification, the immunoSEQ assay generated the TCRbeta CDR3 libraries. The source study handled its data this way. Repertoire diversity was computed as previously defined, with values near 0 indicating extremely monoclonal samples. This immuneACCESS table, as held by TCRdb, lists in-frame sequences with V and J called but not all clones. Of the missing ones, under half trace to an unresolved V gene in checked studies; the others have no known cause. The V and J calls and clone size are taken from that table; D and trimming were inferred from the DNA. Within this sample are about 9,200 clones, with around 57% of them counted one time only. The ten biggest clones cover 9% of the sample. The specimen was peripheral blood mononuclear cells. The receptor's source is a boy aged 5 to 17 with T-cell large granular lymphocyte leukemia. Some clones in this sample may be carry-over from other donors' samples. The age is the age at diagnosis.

In nucleotide form, the sequence is TGTGCCAGCAAGATATGGGGTAAAAATGAGCAGTTCTTC. It encodes CASKIWGKNEQFF. The chain links TRBV6-1 with TRBJ2-1, with no confident D gene call. The CDR3 starts with the cysteine, ends with the phenylalanine, and has 13 residues. Just the 39-base CDR3 DNA is kept, in frame starting at base 1. V was cut back by 7 bases and J by 7 bases, leaving a gap of 14 bases between them. Via the germline V gene, CDR1 is MNHNS and CDR2 SASEGT.